The entry below describes one TCR beta chain. The source of the sample is a study of blood T cell repertoires in COVID-19. Study overall: Spain, Italy and the United States supplied samples that represented acute and convalescent COVID-19. T cells, B-cell-depleted T cells, or PBMCs provided the cDNA or gDNA that served as material.

Trimming stripped 7 bases from V and 3 bases from J, with 12 bases between. CDR3 length: 13 amino acids. Germline V gives CDR1 ENHRY, CDR2 SYGVKD. The assay was immunoSEQ multiplex PCR, and TCRdb's table has in-frame clones only and misses some. This table has about 150,000 clones, approximately 82% appearing once. Sequencing used peripheral blood. The receptor was isolated from a woman in her forties or fifties with acute or convalescent COVID-19. The V call is TRBV10-3, the J call TRBJ1-2; the D gene is possibly TRBD1 (6 bases). The CDR3 loop reads CAITGRGYYGYTF. CDR3 bases: TGTGCCATCACGGGCAGGGGATACTATGGCTACACCTTC.